This T cell receptor beta chain was recorded in a study of technical replicates of blood from several donors. The germline V gene has CDR1 MGHRA and CDR2 YSYEKL. CDR3 length: 15 residues. V gave up 1 base and J gave up 15 bases; unmatched junction bases: 9. Data came from immunoSEQ multiplex PCR; TCRdb stores just in-frame clones and leaves some out. The sample shows over 85,000 clones, roughly 96% of them seen only once. The V and J genes are TRBV4-1 and TRBJ2-1; 13 bases are a match to TRBD2. The receptor's source is a human donor in good health. Sequenced material: T cells isolated from PBMCs. The CDR3 spells CASSQVLAGGPLPFF. The CDR3 DNA follows: TGCGCCAGCAGCCAAGTACTAGCGGGAGGGCCATTGCCGTTCTTC.